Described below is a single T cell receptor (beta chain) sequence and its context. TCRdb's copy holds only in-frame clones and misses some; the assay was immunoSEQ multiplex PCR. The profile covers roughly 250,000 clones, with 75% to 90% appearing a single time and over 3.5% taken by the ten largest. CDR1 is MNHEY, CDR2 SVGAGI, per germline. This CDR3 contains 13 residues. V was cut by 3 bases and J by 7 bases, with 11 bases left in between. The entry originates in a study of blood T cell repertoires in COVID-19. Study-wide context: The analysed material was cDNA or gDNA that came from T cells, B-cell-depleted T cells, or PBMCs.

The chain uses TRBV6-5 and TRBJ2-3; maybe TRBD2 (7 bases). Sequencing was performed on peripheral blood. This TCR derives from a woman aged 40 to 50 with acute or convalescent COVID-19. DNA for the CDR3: TGTGCCAGCAGTTATGGGGGGGCGAATACGCAGTATTTT. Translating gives CASSYGGANTQYF.